This T cell receptor beta chain was profiled in a study of shared clonotypes between healthy human individuals. The wider study: A couple of women and a few men aged 18 to 49 served as donors.

The assay used deep level. Profiled with immunoSEQ multiplex PCR; TCRdb holds only in-frame clones, not every one. The sample carries roughly 450,000 clones, less than 85% recorded once. This clone has just a few counts. Roughly 90 million PBMCs served as the genomic DNA source for unsorted samples. CDR3 length: 14 residues. Per the germline V gene, CDR1 is MGHDK and CDR2 is SYGVNS. V lost 5 bases, J lost 3 bases, and 13 bases lay in between. This clonotype originated in a woman aged 35 to 49 in good health. Some clones in this sample may be carry-over from other donors' samples. Sample: PBMCs. The chain links TRBV25-1 to TRBJ1-1; the D gene is possibly TRBD1 (5 bases). The CDR3 nucleotides read TGTGCCAGCAGTCATGGGGCGCCTCACACTGAAGCTTTCTTT. Its translation: CASSHGAPHTEAFF.